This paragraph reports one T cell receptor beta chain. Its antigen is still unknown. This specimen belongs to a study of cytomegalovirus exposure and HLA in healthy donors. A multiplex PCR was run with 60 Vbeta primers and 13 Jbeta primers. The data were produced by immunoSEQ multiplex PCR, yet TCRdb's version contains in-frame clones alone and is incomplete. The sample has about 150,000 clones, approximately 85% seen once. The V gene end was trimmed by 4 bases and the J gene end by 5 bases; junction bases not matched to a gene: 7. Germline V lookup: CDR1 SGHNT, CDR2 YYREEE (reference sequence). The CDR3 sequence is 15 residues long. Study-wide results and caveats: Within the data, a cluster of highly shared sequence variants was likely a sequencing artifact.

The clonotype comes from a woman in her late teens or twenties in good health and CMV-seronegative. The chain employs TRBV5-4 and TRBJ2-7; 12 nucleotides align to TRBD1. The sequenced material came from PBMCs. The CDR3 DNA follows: TGTGCCAGCAGCGCCTCGGGACAGGGGGCCCACGAGCAGTACTTC. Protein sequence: CASSASGQGAHEQYF.